This TCR beta chain is drawn from a study of blood T cell repertoires in COVID-19. Methods used by the authors: Estimation of nucleated cell counts relied on the amplification of reference gene primers. Profiling relied on immunoSEQ multiplex PCR, and the TCRdb table lists in-frame clones only, not all of them. V, J and clone size are taken as reported in that table, and D and trimming were inferred from the DNA itself. The sample has approximately 170,000 clones, over 75% seen once. The CDR3 runs 14 residues. Germline CDR1 SGHTA, CDR2 FQGNSA. V lost 5 bases to trimming and J lost 7 bases, with 15 bases between them.

The V and J genes are TRBV7-2 and TRBJ2-1; the D gene is possibly TRBD2 (6 bases). The TCR sequence derives from a man aged 70 or older who had recovered from COVID-19. Material: peripheral blood. In DNA, the CDR3 is TGTGCCAGCAGCCCCGGGGGTGGTTGGAATGAGCAGTTCTTC. This gives the protein CASSPGGGWNEQFF.